These 12 T cell receptor beta chains originate from one sample sequenced in a study of blood T cell repertoires in COVID-19. Assay used: immunoSEQ multiplex PCR; TCRdb lists only in-frame clones, some missing. The sample records fewer than 200,000 clones, roughly 82% being singletons. Sequences were obtained from PBMCs or T cells enriched from blood (not recorded which). These receptors were obtained from a woman aged 60 to 75 with acute COVID-19.

The rearrangement uses TRBV28 and TRBJ1-1; 8 nucleotides align to TRBD1. Germline loops: CDR1 MDHEN, CDR2 SYDVKM. CDR3 size: 15 residues. V shed 5 bases and J 4 bases; nucleotides not matched to a gene: 9. The CDR3 DNA reads as TGTGCCAGCAGTCGAGCAGGGGGCGGGGGCACTGAAGCTTTCTTT. As protein: CASSRAGGGGTEAFF.

V gene TRBV11-2 combines with J gene TRBJ2-5; 9 nucleotides align to TRBD1. This CDR3 comprises 17 residues. After removal of 2 bases from V and 4 bases from J, the junction contained 11 bases not matched to a gene. CDR1 is SGHAT, CDR2 FQNNGV, per germline. CDR3 sequence reads: CASSLYLGTGSRETQYF. The CDR3 DNA follows: TGTGCCAGCAGCTTATACCTGGGGACAGGGTCGAGAGAGACCCAGTACTTC.

The V gene is TRBV7-2, the J gene TRBJ1-5, with D perhaps matching TRBD1 (5 bases). CDR3 size: 16 residues. V was pared by 0 bases and J by 3 bases, with 12 bases between. Per the germline V gene, CDR1 is SGHTA and CDR2 is FQGNSA. This chain's CDR3 is CASSLASGIINQPQHF. Here the CDR3 DNA reads TGTGCCAGCAGCTTAGCATCAGGGATTATCAATCAGCCCCAGCATTTT.

The chain joins TRBV6-2 or TRBV6-3 to TRBJ2-3; D gene unclear. V lost 5 bases, J lost 0 bases, and 9 bases lay in between. The CDR3 is made up of 14 amino acids. The germline V gene encodes CDR1 MNHEY and CDR2 SVGEGT. The CDR3 nucleotides are TGTGCCAGCAGTGAGACTGACAGCACAGATACGCAGTATTTT. It specifies CASSETDSTDTQYF.

The chain links TRBV11-2 to TRBJ1-5; D remains ambiguous. The length of the CDR3 is 15 residues. The V end was cut by 1 base, the J end by 9 bases, with 16 bases between. Germline V gene sequence: CDR1 SGHAT, CDR2 FQNNGV. The CDR3 is CASSLVIGGGSPQHF. The CDR3 DNA sequence: TGTGCCAGCAGCTTAGTTATAGGTGGCGGGTCGCCCCAGCATTTT.

There are a few counts of this clone. V is TRBV6-5 and J is TRBJ1-6; no clear D gene. The CDR3 contains 15 residues. The ends were cut back, 2 bases at V and 5 bases at J, with 10 bases in the middle. In germline, CDR1 is MNHEY, CDR2 SVGAGI. The CDR3 is CASSYVKSDNSPLHF. The CDR3 nucleotides are TGTGCCAGCAGTTACGTAAAATCAGATAATTCACCCCTCCACTTT.

The chain joins TRBV6-6 to TRBJ2-1; no clear D gene. The V gene lost 3 bases and the J gene lost 4 bases, with 7 bases spanning the gap. Germline loops: CDR1 MNHNY, CDR2 SVGAGI (reference sequence). The CDR3 runs 13 residues. CDR3 sequence (DNA): TGTGCCAGCAGTTATTTTGAGTACAATGAGCAGTTCTTC. Protein: CASSYFEYNEQFF.

The chain has TRBV5-1 and TRBJ2-5; no definite D call. With 0 bases removed from V and 5 bases from J, the gap between germline ends came to 17 bases. This CDR3 region has 16 residues. Germline V gene sequence: CDR1 SGHRS, CDR2 YFSETQ. CDR3 DNA sequence: TGCGCCAGCAGCTTGGAAATGGCGGTCGGTGGGGAGACCCAGTACTTC. Translated: CASSLEMAVGGETQYF.

A note on this clone: Given the absence of the conserved phenylalanine or tryptophan at the CDR3 end, a read error is likely. No DNA is shown, since the ends of the CDR3 on it are uncertain; the CDR3 is the one TCRdb lists. This chain links TRBV19 with TRBJ1-5; the tabulated D call, TRBD1, remains unverified against the DNA. The CDR3 is 10 amino acids long, termini counted. Germline assignment: CDR1 LNHDA and CDR2 SQIVND (reference sequence). The CDR3 here is CASSTGTGSQ.

The rearrangement joins TRBV28 to TRBJ1-2, with 9 nucleotides matching TRBD1. CDR3 size: 15 residues. The germline CDR1 and CDR2 sequences are MDHEN and SYDVKM. With 6 bases clipped from V and 7 bases from J, the junction kept 12 bases outside the gene matches. Written as DNA, the CDR3 is TGTGCCAGCAGCTCATCCGACAGGGGGAAGGGTGGCTACACCTTC. It yields the protein CASSSSDRGKGGYTF.

V gene TRBV27 combines with J gene TRBJ2-2; possibly TRBD1 for D (6 bases). The germline V gene encodes CDR1 MNHEY and CDR2 SMNVEV (reference sequence). The CDR3 has 16 residues. Trimming shortened V by 2 bases and J by 7 bases, and 17 bases separated the two germline ends. CDR3 amino acids: CASSLRGRGVIGELFF. CDR3 coding DNA: TGTGCCAGCAGTTTAAGAGGCAGGGGAGTCATCGGGGAGCTGTTTTTT.

This clone has a single count. V and J are TRBV5-3 and TRBJ2-3; weak D call: TRBD2 (6 bases). TRBV5-3 is flagged as an ORF with uncertain function. The CDR3 covers 15 residues. Trimming removed 0 bases at V and 2 bases at J, with 10 bases between. The CDR3 nucleotides read TGTGCCAGAAGCTTGGTGGACTACAACACAGATACGCAGTATTTT. Its protein is CARSLVDYNTDTQYF.